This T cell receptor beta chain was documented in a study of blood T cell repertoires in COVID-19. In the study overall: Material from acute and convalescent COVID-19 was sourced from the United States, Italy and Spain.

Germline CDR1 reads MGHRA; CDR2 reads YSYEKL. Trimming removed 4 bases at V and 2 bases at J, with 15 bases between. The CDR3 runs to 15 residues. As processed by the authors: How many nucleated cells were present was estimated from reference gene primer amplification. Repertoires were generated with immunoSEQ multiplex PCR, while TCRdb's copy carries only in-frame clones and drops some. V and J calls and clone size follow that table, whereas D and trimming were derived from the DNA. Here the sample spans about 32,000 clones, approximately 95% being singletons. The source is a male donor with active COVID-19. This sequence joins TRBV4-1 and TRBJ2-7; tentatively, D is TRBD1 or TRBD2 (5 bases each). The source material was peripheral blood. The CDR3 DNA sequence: TGCGCCAGCAGCCGAGAGGGGCTGGTGGCCTACGAGCAGTACTTC. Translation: CASSREGLVAYEQYF.